Listed here are 8 T cell receptor beta chains from one sample, sequenced in a study of patients and donors after allogeneic stem cell transplantation. TCRdb independently ran MiXCR on the RT-PCR reads; one entry per CDR3 protein. In the table there are 30,000 or so distinct CDR3 sequences, approximately 6.2% of which are singletons. The sample was blood, either unsorted or a sorted T cell fraction (not recorded which). The receptors derive from a human donor who was either an allogeneic HSCT recipient or a stem cell or donor lymphocyte infusion donor (not recorded which). It is not recorded whose cells these are; they may come from a transplant donor.

This clonotype was detected only a few times. The rearrangement links TRBV11-1 to TRBJ2-3; possible D gene TRBD2, 5 bases. CDR1 and CDR2 from the germline V gene are SGHAT and FQDESV (reference sequence). V was trimmed by 5 bases and J by 2 bases, leaving 23 bases between them. The CDR3 covers 18 residues. The CDR3 loop reads CASSPGPSGDTFTDTQYF. The CDR3 nucleotides are TGTGCCAGCAGCCCGGGTCCCTCCGGGGATACGTTCACAGATACGCAGTATTTT. The whole variable domain, filled in from reference TRBV11-1 and TRBJ2-3, reads EAEVAQSPRYKITEKSQAVAFWCDPISGHATLYWYRQILGQGPELLVQFQDESVVDDSQLPKDRFSAERLKGVDSTLKIQPAELGDSAMYLCASSPGPSGDTFTDTQYFGPGTRLTVL.

Many counts were recorded for this clonotype. The rearrangement links TRBV29-1 to TRBJ2-3, with 10 bases aligning to TRBD2. The CDR3 consists of 15 residues. The trim removed 4 bases at V and 0 bases at J, leaving 4 bases unmatched. Germline assignment: CDR1 SQVTM and CDR2 ANQGSEA. CDR3: CSVATSGKSTDTQYF. DNA for the CDR3: TGCAGCGTTGCCACTAGCGGGAAGAGCACAGATACGCAGTATTTT.

This clonotype was seen many times. The chain couples TRBV7-2 to TRBJ2-1; 9 bases match TRBD1. The CDR3 is 15 residues long. Germline CDR1 is SGHTA and CDR2 is FQGNSA. V trimming: 5 bases; J trimming: 1 base; junction bases outside the gene matches: 3. The CDR3 bases are TGTGCCAGCAGCAGGGACAGGGCGTCCTACAATGAGCAGTTCTTC. Translation: CASSRDRASYNEQFF.

Concerning this clonotype: Just one base apart from a much larger clone, this may be a read error. V usage is TRBV20-1 and J usage is TRBJ1-1; D might be TRBD1 (6 bases). CDR1 is DFQATT and CDR2 is SNEGSKA in the germline V gene (reference sequence). Trimming cost V 2 bases and J 10 bases, with 14 bases left between them. This CDR3 has 12 residues. The CDR3 nucleotides read TGCAGTGCTAGACTCCCAGGGGCTGTAGCTTTCTTT. This translates into CSARLPGAVAFF.

The chain carries TRBV7-2 and TRBJ2-1, with TRBD2 matching 10 bases. The junction had 8 bases not matched to a gene; V was cut back by 7 bases and J by 8 bases. The CDR3 has 14 amino acids. Germline CDR1 is SGHTA and CDR2 is FQGNSA. As DNA, the CDR3 is TGTGCCAGCAACACGGGACTAGCGAGTCATGAGCAGTTCTTC. It translates to CASNTGLASHEQFF.

This clonotype was picked up many times. The genes are TRBV7-3 and TRBJ1-1; unclear D gene. Germline lookup yields CDR1 SGHTA and CDR2 FQGTGA. V was clipped by 2 bases and J by 6 bases, with 10 bases between them. The CDR3 spans 13 residues. The CDR3 sequence is CASSLLAFSEAFF. The CDR3 DNA reads as TGTGCCAGCAGCTTACTGGCTTTCTCTGAAGCTTTCTTT.

In its sample, this clonotype is large. In DNA form, the CDR3 reads TGTGCCAGCAGCTTGTGGGACAGGGACAATCAGCCCCAGCATTTT. This gives the protein CASSLWDRDNQPQHF. V is TRBV5-6 and J is TRBJ1-5, with TRBD1 matching 9 bases. Germline assignment: CDR1 SGHDT and CDR2 YYEEEE. The CDR3 spans 15 residues. Losses at the gene ends were 1 base for V and 3 bases for J; bases not matched to a gene: 2.

This chain connects TRBV6-2 or TRBV6-3 to TRBJ2-1, with TRBD2 matching over 10 bases. After removal of 6 bases from V and 15 bases from J, the junction contained 8 bases not matched to a gene. The CDR3 contains 12 residues. CDR1 MNHEY and CDR2 SVGEGT come from the germline V gene. CDR3 sequence (DNA): TGTGCCAGCAGCCGACTAGCGGGCGTTGGGTTCTTC. This encodes CASSRLAGVGFF.